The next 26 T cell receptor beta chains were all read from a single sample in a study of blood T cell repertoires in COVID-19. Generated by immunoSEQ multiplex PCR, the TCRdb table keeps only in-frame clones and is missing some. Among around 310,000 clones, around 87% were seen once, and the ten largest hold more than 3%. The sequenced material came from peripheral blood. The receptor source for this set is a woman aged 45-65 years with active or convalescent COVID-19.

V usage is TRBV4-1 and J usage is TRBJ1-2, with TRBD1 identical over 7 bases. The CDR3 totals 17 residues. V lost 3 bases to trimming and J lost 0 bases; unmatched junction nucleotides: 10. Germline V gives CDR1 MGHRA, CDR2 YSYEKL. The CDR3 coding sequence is TGCGCCAGCAGCCAGAGACGACAGGGCCAAACTAACTATGGCTACACCTTC. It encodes CASSQRRQGQTNYGYTF.

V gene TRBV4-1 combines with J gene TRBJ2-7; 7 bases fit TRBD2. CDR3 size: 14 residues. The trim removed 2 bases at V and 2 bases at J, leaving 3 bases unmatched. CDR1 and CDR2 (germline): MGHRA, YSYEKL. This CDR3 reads CASSQLAGAYEQYF. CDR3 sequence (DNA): TGCGCCAGCAGCCAACTCGCGGGGGCCTACGAGCAGTACTTC.

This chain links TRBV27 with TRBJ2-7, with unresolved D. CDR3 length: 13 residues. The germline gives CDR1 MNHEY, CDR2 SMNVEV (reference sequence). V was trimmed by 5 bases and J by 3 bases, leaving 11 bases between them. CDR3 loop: CASSPPLRYEQYF. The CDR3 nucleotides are TGTGCCAGCAGTCCCCCCCTCCGCTACGAGCAGTACTTC.

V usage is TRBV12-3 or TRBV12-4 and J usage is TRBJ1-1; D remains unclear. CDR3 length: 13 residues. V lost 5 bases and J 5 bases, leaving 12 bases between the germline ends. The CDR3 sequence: CASSPLRNTEAFF. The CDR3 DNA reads TGTGCCAGCAGTCCTCTCAGAAATACTGAAGCTTTCTTT.

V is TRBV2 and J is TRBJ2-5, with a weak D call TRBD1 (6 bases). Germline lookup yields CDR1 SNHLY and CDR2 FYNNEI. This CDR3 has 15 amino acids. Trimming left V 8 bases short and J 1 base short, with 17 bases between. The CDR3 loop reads CASRRNRVAQETQYF. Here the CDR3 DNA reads TGTGCCAGCCGAAGGAACAGGGTGGCCCAAGAGACCCAGTACTTC. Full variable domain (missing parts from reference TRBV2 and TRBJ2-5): EPEVTQTPSHQVTQMGQEVILRCVPISNHLYFYWYRQILGQKVEFLVSFYNNEISEKSEIFDDQFSVERPDGSNFTLKIRSTKLEDSAMYFCASRRNRVAQETQYFGPGTRLLVL.

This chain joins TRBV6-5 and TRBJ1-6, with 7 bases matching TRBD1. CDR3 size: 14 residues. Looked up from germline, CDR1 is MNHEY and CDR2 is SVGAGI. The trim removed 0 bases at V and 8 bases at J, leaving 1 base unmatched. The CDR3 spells CASSYSTGYSPLHF. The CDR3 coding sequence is TGTGCCAGCAGTTACTCGACAGGGTATTCACCCCTCCACTTT.

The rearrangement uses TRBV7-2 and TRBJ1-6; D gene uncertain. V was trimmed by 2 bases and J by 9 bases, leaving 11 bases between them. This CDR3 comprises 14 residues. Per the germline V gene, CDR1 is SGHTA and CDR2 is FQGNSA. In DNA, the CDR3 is TGTGCCAGCAGCTTACGGGGTTACGGTTCACCCCTCCACTTT. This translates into CASSLRGYGSPLHF.

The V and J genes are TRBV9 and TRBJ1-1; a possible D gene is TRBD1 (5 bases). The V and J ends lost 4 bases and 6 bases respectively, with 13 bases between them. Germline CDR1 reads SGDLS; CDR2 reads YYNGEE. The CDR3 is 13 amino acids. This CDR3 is CASSSHGGAEAFF. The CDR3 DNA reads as TGTGCCAGCAGCTCTCACGGGGGGGCTGAAGCTTTCTTT.

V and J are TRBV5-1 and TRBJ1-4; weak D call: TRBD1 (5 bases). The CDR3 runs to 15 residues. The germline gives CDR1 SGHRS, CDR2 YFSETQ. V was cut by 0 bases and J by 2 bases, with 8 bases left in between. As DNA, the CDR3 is TGCGCCAGCAGCTTGGTTCCAGGGACTAATGAAAAACTGTTTTTT. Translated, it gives CASSLVPGTNEKLFF. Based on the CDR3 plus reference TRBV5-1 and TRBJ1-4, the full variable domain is KAGVTQTPRYLIKTRGQQVTLSCSPISGHRSVSWYQQTPGQGLQFLFEYFSETQRNKGNFPGRFSGRQFSNSRSEMNVSTLELGDSALYLCASSLVPGTNEKLFFGSGTQLSVL.

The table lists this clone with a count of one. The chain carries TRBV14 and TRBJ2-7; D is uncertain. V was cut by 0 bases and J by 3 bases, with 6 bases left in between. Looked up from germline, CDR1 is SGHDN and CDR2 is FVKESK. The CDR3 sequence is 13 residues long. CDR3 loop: CASSQDLGYEQYF. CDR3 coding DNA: TGTGCCAGCAGCCAAGATCTAGGCTACGAGCAGTACTTC. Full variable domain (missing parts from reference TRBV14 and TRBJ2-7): EAGVTQFPSHSVIEKGQTVTLRCDPISGHDNLYWYRRVMGKEIKFLLHFVKESKQDESGMPNNRFLAERTGGTYSTLKVQPAELEDSGVYFCASSQDLGYEQYFGPGTRLTVT.

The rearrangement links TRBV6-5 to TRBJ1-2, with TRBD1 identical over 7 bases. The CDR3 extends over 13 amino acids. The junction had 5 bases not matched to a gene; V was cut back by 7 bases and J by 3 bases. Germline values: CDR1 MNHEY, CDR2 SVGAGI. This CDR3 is CASNPQGYYGYTF. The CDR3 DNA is TGTGCCAGCAACCCACAGGGGTACTATGGCTACACCTTC.

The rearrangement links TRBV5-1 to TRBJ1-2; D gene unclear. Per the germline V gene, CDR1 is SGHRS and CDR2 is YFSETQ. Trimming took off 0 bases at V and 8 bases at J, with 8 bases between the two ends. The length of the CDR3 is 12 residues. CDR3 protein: CASSLGSVGYTF. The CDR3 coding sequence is TGCGCCAGCAGCTTGGGGTCAGTCGGCTACACCTTC.

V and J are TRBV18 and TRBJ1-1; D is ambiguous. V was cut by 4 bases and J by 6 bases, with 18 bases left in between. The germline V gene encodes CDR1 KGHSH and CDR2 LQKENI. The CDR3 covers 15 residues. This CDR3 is CASSRPFAEWPEAFF. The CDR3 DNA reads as TGTGCCAGCTCACGCCCATTCGCGGAATGGCCTGAAGCTTTCTTT.

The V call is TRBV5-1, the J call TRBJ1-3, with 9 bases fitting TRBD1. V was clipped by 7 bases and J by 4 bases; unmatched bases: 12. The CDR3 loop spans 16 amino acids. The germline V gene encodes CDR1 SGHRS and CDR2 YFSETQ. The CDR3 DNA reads TGCGCCAGCCGACAGGGGGTTTTTGAGTCCGGAAACACCATATATTTT. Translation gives CASRQGVFESGNTIYF. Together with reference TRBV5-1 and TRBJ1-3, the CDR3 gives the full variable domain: KAGVTQTPRYLIKTRGQQVTLSCSPISGHRSVSWYQQTPGQGLQFLFEYFSETQRNKGNFPGRFSGRQFSNSRSEMNVSTLELGDSALYLCASRQGVFESGNTIYFGEGSWLTVV.

The CDR3 loop is CAIRPGTASTPYEQYF. The CDR3 coding sequence is TGTGCCATCAGACCCGGGACAGCCAGTACCCCCTACGAGCAGTACTTC. The chain employs TRBV10-3 and TRBJ2-7, with 7 positions matching TRBD1. CDR3 length: 16 residues. Losses at the gene ends were 6 bases for V and 2 bases for J; bases not matched to a gene: 13. The germline V gene has CDR1 ENHRY and CDR2 SYGVKD.

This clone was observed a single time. CDR3 loop: CASSPPGQGPNTEAFF. The CDR3 coding sequence is TGTGCCAGCTCACCCCCGGGACAGGGGCCGAACACTGAAGCTTTCTTT. The V and J genes are TRBV18 and TRBJ1-1, with TRBD1 matching 10 bases. CDR1 KGHSH and CDR2 LQKENI come from the germline V gene. Germline trimming cut 3 bases from V and 1 base from J; bases unmatched to any gene: 5. The CDR3 spans 16 residues.

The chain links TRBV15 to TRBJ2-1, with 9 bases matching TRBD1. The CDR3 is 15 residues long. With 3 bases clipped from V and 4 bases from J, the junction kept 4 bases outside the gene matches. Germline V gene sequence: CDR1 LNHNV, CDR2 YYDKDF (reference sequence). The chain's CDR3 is CATSRTGTGYNEQFF. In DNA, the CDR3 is TGTGCCACCAGCAGGACCGGGACAGGGTACAATGAGCAGTTCTTC. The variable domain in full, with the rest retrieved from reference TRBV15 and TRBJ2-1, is DAMVIQNPRYQVTQFGKPVTLSCSQTLNHNVMYWYQQKSSQAPKLLFHYYDKDFNNEADTPDNFQSRRPNTSFCFLDIRSPGLGDTAMYLCATSRTGTGYNEQFFGPGTRLTVL.

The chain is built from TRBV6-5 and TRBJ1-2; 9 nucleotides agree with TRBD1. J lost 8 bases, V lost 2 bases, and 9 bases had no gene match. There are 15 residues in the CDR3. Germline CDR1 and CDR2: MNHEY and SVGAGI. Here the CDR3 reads CASSYTTGGLRGYTF. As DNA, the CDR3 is TGTGCCAGCAGTTACACGACAGGGGGTTTAAGGGGCTACACCTTC.

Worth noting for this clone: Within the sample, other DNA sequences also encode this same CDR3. The CDR3 DNA sequence: TGTGCCAGTAGTATGGGCAGTACGAGCAATCAGCCCCAGCATTTT. It yields the protein CASSMGSTSNQPQHF. V and J are TRBV19 and TRBJ1-5; no definite D call. V lost 3 bases to trimming and J lost 1 base, with 10 bases between them. The CDR3 length is 15 residues. Germline V gives CDR1 LNHDA, CDR2 SQIVND (reference sequence).

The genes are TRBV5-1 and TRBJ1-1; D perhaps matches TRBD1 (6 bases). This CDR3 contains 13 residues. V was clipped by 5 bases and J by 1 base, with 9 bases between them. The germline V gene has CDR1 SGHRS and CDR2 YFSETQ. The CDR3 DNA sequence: TGCGCCAGCAGTCAACAGGGGAACACTGAAGCTTTCTTT. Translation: CASSQQGNTEAFF.

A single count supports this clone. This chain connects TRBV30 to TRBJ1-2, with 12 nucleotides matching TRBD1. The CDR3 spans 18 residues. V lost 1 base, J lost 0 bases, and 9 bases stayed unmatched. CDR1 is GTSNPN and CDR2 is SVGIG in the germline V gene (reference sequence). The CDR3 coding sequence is TGTGCCTGGAGTGGGCATGGGGGACAGGGGGCGACTAACTATGGCTACACCTTC. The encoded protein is CAWSGHGGQGATNYGYTF.

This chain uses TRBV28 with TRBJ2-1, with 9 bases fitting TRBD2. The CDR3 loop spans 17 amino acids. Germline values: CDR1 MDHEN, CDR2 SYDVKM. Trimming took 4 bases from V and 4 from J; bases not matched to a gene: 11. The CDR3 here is CASSYTPSGKLYNEQFF. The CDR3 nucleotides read TGTGCCAGCAGTTACACCCCTAGCGGGAAGCTGTACAATGAGCAGTTCTTC.

CDR3 sequence (DNA): TGTGCCAGCAGCTTAAATCTCGGGACAGGGTACTACGAGCAGTACTTC. This encodes CASSLNLGTGYYEQYF. V is TRBV7-2 and J is TRBJ2-7, with 9 bases lining up with TRBD1. Per germline, CDR1 SGHTA and CDR2 FQGNSA. The CDR3 contains 16 residues. V lost 2 bases and J lost 3; bases outside the gene matches: 8.

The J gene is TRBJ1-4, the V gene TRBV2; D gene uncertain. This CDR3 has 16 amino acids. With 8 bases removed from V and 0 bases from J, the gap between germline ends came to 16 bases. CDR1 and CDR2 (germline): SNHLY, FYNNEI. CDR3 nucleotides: TGTGCCAGCCAAGTTGTACGGTCGCCAACTAATGAAAAACTGTTTTTT. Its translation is CASQVVRSPTNEKLFF.

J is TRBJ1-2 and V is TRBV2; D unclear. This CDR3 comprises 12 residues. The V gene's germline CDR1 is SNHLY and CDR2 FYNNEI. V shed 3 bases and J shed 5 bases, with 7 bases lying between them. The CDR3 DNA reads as TGTGCCAGCAGTGAGAGATCGTATGGCTACACCTTC. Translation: CASSERSYGYTF.

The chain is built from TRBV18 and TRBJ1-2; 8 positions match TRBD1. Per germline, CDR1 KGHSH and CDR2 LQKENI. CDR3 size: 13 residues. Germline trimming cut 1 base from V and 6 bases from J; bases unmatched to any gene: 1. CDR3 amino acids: CASSPLQGDGYTF. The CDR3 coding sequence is TGTGCCAGCTCACCACTACAGGGGGATGGCTACACCTTC.